This entry describes one T cell receptor (beta chain). Seattle patient enrollment occurred during active infection, with longitudinal follow-up thereafter. How the authors handled the data: Researchers report that nucleated cell counts were estimated from reference gene primer amplification. Sequencing used immunoSEQ multiplex PCR; TCRdb keeps in-frame clones, though not all of them. V and J calls and clone size are copied from that table; D and trimming were computed from the DNA. The sample records some 290,000 clones, 85% to 90% being singletons. Trimming took 4 bases from V and 7 from J, leaving 12 bases between them. CDR1 KGHDR and CDR2 SFDVKD come from the germline V gene. The CDR3 has 13 amino acids. The data originate from a study of blood T cell repertoires in COVID-19. As for the study in general: The United States, Italy and Spain supplied acute and convalescent COVID-19 samples. The analysed material was cDNA or gDNA that came from T cells, B-cell-depleted T cells, or PBMCs.

The rearrangement links TRBV24-1 to TRBJ1-1; D is undetermined. Sequencing was performed on peripheral blood. This TCR was recovered from a young woman with COVID-19, enrolled during active disease. CDR3 in amino acids: CATSDARAFEAFF. CDR3 in DNA: TGTGCCACCAGTGACGCGAGGGCCTTTGAAGCTTTCTTT.